Presented here are 27 T cell receptor beta chains from one specimen sequenced in a study of blood T cell repertoires in COVID-19. The data were produced by immunoSEQ multiplex PCR, yet TCRdb's version contains in-frame clones alone and is incomplete. Found here are roughly 380,000 clones, 85% to 90% of them singletons; the top ten hold under 1.2%. Sequencing was performed on PBMCs or T cells enriched from blood (not recorded which). The receptors here all came from a woman aged 30 to 39 who had been exposed to COVID-19.

The chain employs TRBV29-1 and TRBJ2-7, with TRBD2 matching over 14 bases. Germline trimming cut 5 bases from V and 3 bases from J; bases unmatched to any gene: 15. This CDR3 region has 18 residues. Germline CDR1 is SQVTM and CDR2 is ANQGSEA. The CDR3 bases are TGCAGCGTTCAACTGATCGGGACTAGCGGGAGATGGGGCTACGAGCAGTACTTC. Its protein is CSVQLIGTSGRWGYEQYF.

The rearrangement uses TRBV7-9 and TRBJ2-7; 10 bases agree with TRBD1. Germline trimming cut 10 bases from V and 6 bases from J; bases unmatched to any gene: 12. The germline V gene has CDR1 SEHNR and CDR2 FQNEAQ (reference sequence). The CDR3 is 14 residues long. The CDR3 nucleotides read TGTGCCATCGACGCAGGGACAGGGGTGAGCGAGCAGTACTTC. It codes for CAIDAGTGVSEQYF. The full variable domain, with the rest looked up from reference TRBV7-9 and TRBJ2-7, is DTGVSQNPRHKITKRGQNVTFRCDPISEHNRLYWYRQTLGQGPEFLTYFQNEAQLEKSRLLSDRFSAERPKGSFSTLEIQRTEQGDSAMYLCAIDAGTGVSEQYFGPGTRLTVT.

This clone was observed a few times. The chain has TRBV6-5 and TRBJ1-1, with D maybe TRBD1 (6 bases). Germline V lookup: CDR1 MNHEY, CDR2 SVGAGI. V gave up 6 bases and J gave up 0 bases, with 8 bases separating them. CDR3 size: 13 residues. The CDR3 loop is CASRGGVNTEAFF. The CDR3 bases are TGTGCCAGCAGAGGGGGTGTGAACACTGAAGCTTTCTTT.

V usage is TRBV3-1 (or the pseudogene TRBV3-2) and J usage is TRBJ1-2; 9 bases match TRBD1. The CDR3 covers 13 residues. Looked up from germline, CDR1 is LGHDT and CDR2 is YNNKEL (reference sequence). V shed 3 bases and J 4 bases; nucleotides not matched to a gene: 0. CDR3 coding DNA: TGTGCCAGCAGCCAGACAGGGGGCTATGGCTACACCTTC. Its translation is CASSQTGGYGYTF.

About this clone: Other DNA sequences from this sample encode an identical CDR3 as well. V is TRBV28 and J is TRBJ1-1, with 7 nucleotides matching TRBD1. The V and J ends lost 1 base and 1 base, in that order; junction bases with no gene match: 0. Germline V gives CDR1 MDHEN, CDR2 SYDVKM. The CDR3 loop spans 14 amino acids. CDR3 nucleotides: TGTGCCAGCAGTTTATCAGGGGGGAACACTGAAGCTTTCTTT. Protein product: CASSLSGGNTEAFF.

The rearrangement uses TRBV5-1 and TRBJ1-6, with TRBD1 matching 8 bases. The V gene end was trimmed by 7 bases and the J gene end by 8 bases; junction bases not matched to a gene: 11. This CDR3 contains 15 residues. Germline V gene sequence: CDR1 SGHRS, CDR2 YFSETQ. CDR3 sequence: CASEETGTGYSPLHF. The CDR3, as DNA: TGCGCCAGCGAGGAGACCGGGACAGGATATTCACCCCTCCACTTT.

This sequence joins TRBV3-1 (or the pseudogene TRBV3-2) and TRBJ1-1; 11 positions agree with TRBD1. CDR1 and CDR2 from the germline V gene are LGHDT and YNNKEL (reference sequence). The trim removed 4 bases at V and 1 base at J, leaving 5 bases unmatched. This CDR3 has 16 amino acids. CDR3 in DNA: TGTGCCAGCAGCCTTACCGGGACAGGGGGGAACACTGAAGCTTTCTTT. As protein: CASSLTGTGGNTEAFF.

J is TRBJ1-3 and V is TRBV5-1; no reliable D call. Trimming shortened V by 0 bases and J by 0 bases, and 7 bases separated the two germline ends. CDR1 and CDR2 (germline): SGHRS, YFSETQ. The CDR3 runs 15 residues. The CDR3 region has the DNA TGCGCCAGCAGCTTGGAAGGAGTCTCTGGAAACACCATATATTTT. It encodes CASSLEGVSGNTIYF.

The V and J genes are TRBV14 and TRBJ1-4, with 8 bases aligning to TRBD1. The J segment lost 8 bases and the V segment lost 2 bases, leaving 1 base of the junction unmatched. The CDR3 loop spans 13 amino acids. Germline V lookup: CDR1 SGHDN, CDR2 FVKESK. CDR3 protein: CASSQYRGEKLFF. Here the CDR3 DNA reads TGTGCCAGCAGCCAATACAGGGGGGAAAAACTGTTTTTT.

The chain employs TRBV15 and TRBJ2-1, with TRBD2 matching over 9 bases. Germline V gives CDR1 LNHNV, CDR2 YYDKDF (reference sequence). Trimming at V came to 7 bases and at J to 10 bases, leaving 11 bases not matched to a gene. The CDR3 contains 14 residues. CDR3 in amino acids: CATTGGLASGEQFF. CDR3 DNA sequence: TGTGCCACCACCGGGGGACTAGCCTCCGGGGAGCAGTTCTTC.

The V gene is TRBV5-1, the J gene TRBJ2-3; 8 bases match TRBD2. V lost 6 bases to trimming and J lost 6 bases; unmatched junction nucleotides: 12. Germline CDR1 SGHRS, CDR2 YFSETQ. There are 15 residues in the CDR3. The CDR3 loop is CASTRGSGIGDTQYF. The DNA of the CDR3 is TGCGCCAGCACCCGGGGTAGCGGGATAGGCGATACGCAGTATTTT.

This rearrangement joins TRBV13 to TRBJ2-1; 8 bases are shared with TRBD2. J was trimmed by 6 bases and V by 1 base; bases with no gene match: 8. The CDR3 is 16 amino acids. Looked up from germline, CDR1 is PRHDT and CDR2 is FYEKMQ (reference sequence). The CDR3 here is CASSLDSGSLVNEQFF. In DNA form, the CDR3 reads TGTGCCAGCAGCTTAGACAGCGGGAGTCTGGTCAATGAGCAGTTCTTC.

The V gene is TRBV28, the J gene TRBJ1-5, with no clear D. Germline CDR1 MDHEN, CDR2 SYDVKM. Trimming stripped 6 bases from V and 2 bases from J, with 11 bases between. The CDR3 is 14 amino acids. The CDR3 nucleotides read TGTGCCAGCAGGCCCGACACGGGCAATCAGCCCCAGCATTTT. It codes for CASRPDTGNQPQHF.

This clone appeared a single time. The chain joins TRBV28 to TRBJ2-1; 8 bases line up with TRBD2. The germline V gene has CDR1 MDHEN and CDR2 SYDVKM. J gave up 2 bases and V 7 bases, and 10 bases lay outside the gene matches. This CDR3 has 16 amino acids. The CDR3 reads CASTAASGSPYNEQFF. DNA of the CDR3: TGTGCCAGCACTGCGGCGAGCGGGAGCCCCTACAATGAGCAGTTCTTC.

The gene calls are TRBV28 and TRBJ2-1; 8 bases map to TRBD1. This CDR3 spans 16 amino acids. V gave up 5 bases and J gave up 0 bases; unmatched junction bases: 6. CDR1 MDHEN and CDR2 SYDVKM come from the germline V gene. CDR3 in DNA: TGTGCCAGCAGTCCCTCAGGACAGGGCTCCTACAATGAGCAGTTCTTC. The encoded protein is CASSPSGQGSYNEQFF.

This clone is a singleton in its sample. V and J are TRBV10-1 and TRBJ2-7, with 9 bases fitting TRBD1. With 3 bases clipped from V and 2 bases from J, the junction kept 5 bases outside the gene matches. CDR1 is WNHNN and CDR2 is SYGVQD in the germline V gene (reference sequence). CDR3 length: 15 amino acids. CDR3 sequence: CASSDGQGPTYEQYF. The CDR3 DNA reads TGCGCCAGCAGTGACGGACAGGGGCCAACCTACGAGCAGTACTTC.

The chain combines TRBV7-2 with TRBJ1-6; 9 nucleotides match TRBD1. Germline lookup yields CDR1 SGHTA and CDR2 FQGNSA. The CDR3 totals 15 residues. V shed 1 base and J 7 bases; nucleotides not matched to a gene: 2. The CDR3 is CASSLVGTGNSPLHF. In DNA, the CDR3 is TGTGCCAGCAGCTTAGTTGGGACAGGGAATTCACCCCTCCACTTT.

This chain uses TRBV29-1 with TRBJ1-2, with 7 bases lining up with TRBD1. The J segment lost 5 bases and the V segment lost 0 bases, leaving 9 bases of the junction unmatched. Germline V lookup: CDR1 SQVTM, CDR2 ANQGSEA. The CDR3 runs 15 residues. The CDR3, as DNA: TGCAGCGTTGAAGATTTCCACGGGACAGAGTATGGCTACACCTTC. Its protein is CSVEDFHGTEYGYTF. Full variable domain (remainder filled in from reference TRBV29-1 and TRBJ1-2): SAVISQKPSRDICQRGTSLTIQCQVDSQVTMMFWYRQQPGQSLTLIATANQGSEATYESGFVIDKFPISRPNLTFSTLTVSNMSPEDSSIYLCSVEDFHGTEYGYTFGSGTRLTVV.

V is TRBV5-1 and J is TRBJ2-2; maybe TRBD1 (6 bases). Germline values: CDR1 SGHRS, CDR2 YFSETQ. This CDR3 region has 16 residues. Trimming cost V 0 bases and J 4 bases, with 13 bases left between them. The CDR3 DNA reads TGCGCCAGCAGCTTGGAGGCAGGGGTGAGCACCGGGGAGCTGTTTTTT. It is translated as CASSLEAGVSTGELFF.

This rearrangement joins TRBV28 to TRBJ2-2, with a weak D call TRBD2 (6 bases). The CDR3 loop spans 14 amino acids. Trimming left V 6 bases short and J 4 bases short, with 12 bases between. CDR1 and CDR2 (germline): MDHEN, SYDVKM. The CDR3 loop is CASRVGDFTGELFF. The CDR3 coding sequence is TGTGCCAGCAGGGTGGGGGACTTCACCGGGGAGCTGTTTTTT.

The chain recombines TRBV10-3 with TRBJ1-5, with D tentatively TRBD1 (6 bases). The germline V gene encodes CDR1 ENHRY and CDR2 SYGVKD. The CDR3 totals 16 residues. Trimming left V 0 bases short and J 4 bases short, with 13 bases between. Written as DNA, the CDR3 is TGTGCCATCAGTGAGTCGTTGGCAGGGGCTAATCAGCCCCAGCATTTT. As protein: CAISESLAGANQPQHF.

The chain is built from TRBV6-5 and TRBJ1-2, with D uncertain. Germline V gives CDR1 MNHEY, CDR2 SVGAGI. The germline V and J ends were trimmed by 9 bases and 4 bases, with 12 bases remaining between them. This CDR3 has 12 amino acids. CDR3 residues: CASTWLSYGYTF. CDR3 in DNA: TGTGCCAGTACCTGGCTTTCCTATGGCTACACCTTC.

The chain joins TRBV9 to TRBJ2-7; TRBD1 matches at 10 bases. V shed 4 bases and J 5 bases; nucleotides not matched to a gene: 3. There are 13 residues in the CDR3. CDR1 and CDR2 from the germline V gene are SGDLS and YYNGEE. The CDR3 sequence: CASSIGQGDEQYF. CDR3 bases: TGTGCCAGCAGCATCGGACAGGGGGACGAGCAGTACTTC.

A single count supports this clone. The chain is built from TRBV10-1 and TRBJ2-7, with 12 bases lining up with TRBD1. The CDR3 loop spans 18 amino acids. Trimming at V came to 0 bases and at J to 5 bases, leaving 11 bases not matched to a gene. Germline V gives CDR1 WNHNN, CDR2 SYGVQD (reference sequence). The DNA for the CDR3 is TGCGCCAGCAGTGAGTCGAGAACAGGGACAGGGGGCCGGAACGAGCAGTACTTC. Protein sequence: CASSESRTGTGGRNEQYF.

The genes are TRBV2 and TRBJ1-6; 7 bases agree with TRBD1. The CDR3 length is 16 residues. The germline CDR1 and CDR2 sequences are SNHLY and FYNNEI. The V and J ends lost 6 bases and 0 bases, in that order; junction bases with no gene match: 5. CDR3 sequence: CASRMDRSSYNSPLHF. As DNA, the CDR3 is TGTGCCAGCAGGATGGACAGGAGCTCCTATAATTCACCCCTCCACTTT.

This clone was seen only a few times. V gene TRBV30 combines with J gene TRBJ2-3; 8 bases map to TRBD2. Germline V gene data show CDR1 as GTSNPN and CDR2 as SVGIG (reference sequence). The CDR3 runs 14 residues. V lost 2 bases and J lost 5; bases outside the gene matches: 6. For the CDR3, the DNA is TGTGCCTGGAGTTACTTAACTAGCGGAGATACGCAGTATTTT. Encoded protein: CAWSYLTSGDTQYF.

This clone has a handful of counts. The V call is TRBV28, the J call TRBJ2-7, with D perhaps TRBD1 (6 bases). The CDR3 totals 16 residues. In germline, CDR1 is MDHEN, CDR2 SYDVKM. V lost 3 bases to trimming and J lost 3 bases, with 18 bases between them. This CDR3 is CASSFDRYPPDYEQYF. DNA of the CDR3: TGTGCCAGCAGTTTTGACAGGTACCCGCCAGACTACGAGCAGTACTTC. The whole variable domain, filled in from reference TRBV28 and TRBJ2-7, reads DVKVTQSSRYLVKRTGEKVFLECVQDMDHENMFWYRQDPGLGLRLIYFSYDVKMKEKGDIPEGYSVSREKKERFSLILESASTNQTSMYLCASSFDRYPPDYEQYFGPGTRLTVT.